This T cell receptor (beta chain) comes out of a study of blood T cell repertoires in COVID-19. Libraries were prepared by immunoSEQ multiplex PCR; TCRdb keeps only in-frame clonotypes and omits some of them. The sample consists of about 140,000 clones, just over 85% of them appearing once. Material: peripheral blood. This sequence was found in a woman aged 60-75 years with acute or convalescent COVID-19.

The chain's CDR3 is CASSQEQAGGTNTGELFF. The CDR3 DNA sequence: TGTGCCAGCAGCCAAGAACAAGCGGGGGGGACGAACACCGGGGAGCTGTTTTTT. The chain links TRBV4-2 to TRBJ2-2; 10 bases align to TRBD2. The CDR3 length is 18 residues. The J segment lost 0 bases and the V segment lost 0 bases, leaving 4 bases of the junction unmatched. In germline, CDR1 is LGHNA, CDR2 YNFKEQ.